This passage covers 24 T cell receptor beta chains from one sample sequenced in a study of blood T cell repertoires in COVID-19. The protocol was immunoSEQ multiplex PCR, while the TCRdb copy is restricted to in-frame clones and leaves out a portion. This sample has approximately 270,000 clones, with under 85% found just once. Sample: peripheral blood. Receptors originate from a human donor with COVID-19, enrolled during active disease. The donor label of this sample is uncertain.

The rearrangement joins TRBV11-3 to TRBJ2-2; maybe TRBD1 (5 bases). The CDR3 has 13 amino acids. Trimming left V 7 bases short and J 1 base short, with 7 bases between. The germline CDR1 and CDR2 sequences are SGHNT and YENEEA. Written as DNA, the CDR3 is TGTGCCAGCACCGACAGGAACACCGGGGAGCTGTTTTTT. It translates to CASTDRNTGELFF.

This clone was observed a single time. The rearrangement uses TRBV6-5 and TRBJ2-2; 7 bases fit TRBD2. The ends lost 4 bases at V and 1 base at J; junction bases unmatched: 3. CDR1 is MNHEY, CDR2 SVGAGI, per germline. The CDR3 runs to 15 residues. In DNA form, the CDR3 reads TGTGCCAGCAGTTGGGTAGCGGGGAACACCGGGGAGCTGTTTTTT. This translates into CASSWVAGNTGELFF.

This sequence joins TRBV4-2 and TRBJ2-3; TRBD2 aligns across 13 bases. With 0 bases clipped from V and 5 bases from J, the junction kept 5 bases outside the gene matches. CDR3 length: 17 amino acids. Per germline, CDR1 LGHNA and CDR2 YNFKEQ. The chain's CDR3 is CASSQDLRLAGGDTQYF. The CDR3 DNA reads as TGTGCCAGCAGCCAAGATCTGCGACTAGCGGGAGGAGATACGCAGTATTTT.

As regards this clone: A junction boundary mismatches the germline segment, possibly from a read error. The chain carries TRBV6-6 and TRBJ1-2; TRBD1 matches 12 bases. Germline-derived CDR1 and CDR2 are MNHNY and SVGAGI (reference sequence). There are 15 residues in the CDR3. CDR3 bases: TGTGCCAGCAGGCCGGAGAACCGGGACAGGGGGCGCACCGCCTTC. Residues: CASRPENRDRGRTAF.

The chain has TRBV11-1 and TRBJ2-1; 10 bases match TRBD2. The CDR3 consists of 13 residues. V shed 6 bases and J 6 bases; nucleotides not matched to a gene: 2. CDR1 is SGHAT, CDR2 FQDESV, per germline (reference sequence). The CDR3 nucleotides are TGTGCCAGCAGTCTAGCGGGAGTCAATGAGCAGTTCTTC. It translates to CASSLAGVNEQFF.

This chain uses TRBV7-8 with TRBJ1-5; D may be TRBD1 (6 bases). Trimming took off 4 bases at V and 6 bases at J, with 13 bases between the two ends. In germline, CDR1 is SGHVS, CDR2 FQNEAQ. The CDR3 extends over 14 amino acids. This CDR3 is CASSYNRAGQPQHF. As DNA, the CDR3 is TGTGCCAGCAGCTATAACAGGGCGGGTCAGCCCCAGCATTTT.

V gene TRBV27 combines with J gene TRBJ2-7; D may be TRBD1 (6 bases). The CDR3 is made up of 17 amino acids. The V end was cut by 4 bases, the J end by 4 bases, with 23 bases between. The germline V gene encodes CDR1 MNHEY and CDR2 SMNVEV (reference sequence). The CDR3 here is CASSWPRFRGEVYEQYF. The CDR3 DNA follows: TGTGCCAGCAGTTGGCCCAGGTTCAGGGGTGAGGTATACGAGCAGTACTTC.

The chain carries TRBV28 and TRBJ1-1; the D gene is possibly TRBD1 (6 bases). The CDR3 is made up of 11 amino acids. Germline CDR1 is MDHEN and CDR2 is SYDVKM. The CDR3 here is CATTGARKAFF. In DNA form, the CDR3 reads TGTGCGACGACAGGCGCGCGGAAAGCTTTCTTT.

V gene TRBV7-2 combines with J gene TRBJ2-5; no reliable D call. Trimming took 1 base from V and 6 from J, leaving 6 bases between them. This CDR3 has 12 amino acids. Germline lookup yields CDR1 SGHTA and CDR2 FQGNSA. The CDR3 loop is CASSLGPQTQYF. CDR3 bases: TGTGCCAGCAGCTTAGGTCCTCAGACCCAGTACTTC.

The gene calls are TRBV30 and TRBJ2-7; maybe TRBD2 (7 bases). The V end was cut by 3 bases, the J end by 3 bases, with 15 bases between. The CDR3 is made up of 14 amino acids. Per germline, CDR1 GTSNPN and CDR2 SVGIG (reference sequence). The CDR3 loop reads CAWSRGGGDYEQYF. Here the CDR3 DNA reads TGTGCCTGGAGCCGCGGGGGCGGAGACTACGAGCAGTACTTC.

This CDR3 is CASSERQGYEQYF. CDR3 in DNA: TGTGCCAGCAGTGAAAGGCAGGGCTACGAGCAGTACTTC. This chain connects TRBV2 to TRBJ2-7; D might be TRBD1 (5 bases). Trimming pared 2 bases from V and 3 bases from J, leaving 8 bases between. The CDR3 has 13 residues. CDR1 and CDR2 (germline): SNHLY, FYNNEI.

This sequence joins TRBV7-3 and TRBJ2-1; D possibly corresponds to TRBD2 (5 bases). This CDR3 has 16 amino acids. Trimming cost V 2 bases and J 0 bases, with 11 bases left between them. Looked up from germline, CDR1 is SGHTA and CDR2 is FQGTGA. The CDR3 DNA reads TGTGCCAGCAGCTTAGAAGGTGGGAGCTCCTACAATGAGCAGTTCTTC. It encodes CASSLEGGSSYNEQFF.

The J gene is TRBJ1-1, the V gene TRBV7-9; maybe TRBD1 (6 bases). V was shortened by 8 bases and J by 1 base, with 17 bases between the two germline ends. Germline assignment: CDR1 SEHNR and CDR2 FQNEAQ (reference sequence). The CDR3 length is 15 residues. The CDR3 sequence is CASVAGAPQNTEAFF. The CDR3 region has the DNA TGTGCCAGCGTCGCGGGGGCACCTCAGAACACTGAAGCTTTCTTT. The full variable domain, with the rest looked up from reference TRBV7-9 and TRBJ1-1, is DTGVSQNPRHKITKRGQNVTFRCDPISEHNRLYWYRQTLGQGPEFLTYFQNEAQLEKSRLLSDRFSAERPKGSFSTLEIQRTEQGDSAMYLCASVAGAPQNTEAFFGQGTRLTVV.

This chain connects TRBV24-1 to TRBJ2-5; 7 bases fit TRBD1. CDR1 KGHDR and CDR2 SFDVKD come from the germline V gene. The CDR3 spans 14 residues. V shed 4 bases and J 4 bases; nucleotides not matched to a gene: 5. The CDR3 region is CATSEPGQIETQYF. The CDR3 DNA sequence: TGTGCCACCAGTGAACCGGGACAGATAGAGACCCAGTACTTC.

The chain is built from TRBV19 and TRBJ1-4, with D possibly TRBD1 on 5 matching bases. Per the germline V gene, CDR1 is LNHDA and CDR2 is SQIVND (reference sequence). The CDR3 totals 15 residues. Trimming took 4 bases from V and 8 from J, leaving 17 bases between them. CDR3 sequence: CASSTRDGREEKLFF. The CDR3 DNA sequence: TGTGCCAGTAGTACCCGGGACGGGCGGGAGGAAAAACTGTTTTTT.

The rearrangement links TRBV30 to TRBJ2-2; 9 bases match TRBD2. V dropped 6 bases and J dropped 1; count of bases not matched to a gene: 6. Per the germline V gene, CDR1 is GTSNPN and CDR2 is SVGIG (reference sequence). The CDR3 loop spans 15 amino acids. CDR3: CACTRLAVNTGELFF. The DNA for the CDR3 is TGTGCCTGTACCCGACTAGCGGTGAACACCGGGGAGCTGTTTTTT. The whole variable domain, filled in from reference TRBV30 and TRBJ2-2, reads SQTIHQWPATLVQPVGSPLSLECTVEGTSNPNLYWYRQAAGRGLQLLFYSVGIGQISSEVPQNLSASRPQDRQFILSSKKLLLSDSGFYLCACTRLAVNTGELFFGEGSRLTVL.

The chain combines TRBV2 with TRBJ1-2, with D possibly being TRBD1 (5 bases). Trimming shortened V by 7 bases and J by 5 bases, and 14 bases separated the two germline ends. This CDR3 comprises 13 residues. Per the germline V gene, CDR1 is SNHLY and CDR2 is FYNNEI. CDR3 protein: CASTPGIGYGYTF. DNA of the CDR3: TGTGCCAGCACCCCAGGGATAGGGTATGGCTACACCTTC.

This chain's CDR3 is CASSLVGQGDEKLFF. The CDR3 bases are TGTGCCAGCAGCTTGGTGGGACAGGGTGATGAAAAACTGTTTTTT. J is TRBJ1-4 and V is TRBV5-4, with TRBD1 matching over 9 bases. CDR3 length: 15 amino acids. After removal of 0 bases from V and 6 bases from J, the junction contained 3 bases not matched to a gene. Germline V lookup: CDR1 SGHNT, CDR2 YYREEE (reference sequence).

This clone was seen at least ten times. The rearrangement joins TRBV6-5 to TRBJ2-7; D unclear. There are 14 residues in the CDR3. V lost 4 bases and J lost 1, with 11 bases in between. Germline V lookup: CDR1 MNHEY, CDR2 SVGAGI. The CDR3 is CASSSRVESYEQYF. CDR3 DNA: TGTGCCAGCAGTTCGCGAGTCGAGTCCTACGAGCAGTACTTC.

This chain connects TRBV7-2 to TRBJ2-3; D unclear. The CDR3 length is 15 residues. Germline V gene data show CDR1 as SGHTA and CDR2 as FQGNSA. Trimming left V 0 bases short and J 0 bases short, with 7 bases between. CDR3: CASSLAGISTDTQYF. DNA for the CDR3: TGTGCCAGCAGCTTAGCGGGCATAAGCACAGATACGCAGTATTTT.

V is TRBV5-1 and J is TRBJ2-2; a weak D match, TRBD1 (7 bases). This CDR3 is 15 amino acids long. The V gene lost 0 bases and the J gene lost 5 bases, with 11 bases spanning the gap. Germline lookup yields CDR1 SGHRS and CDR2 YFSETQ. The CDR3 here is CASSLVQGGTGELFF. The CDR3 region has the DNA TGCGCCAGCAGCTTGGTGCAGGGGGGAACCGGGGAGCTGTTTTTT.

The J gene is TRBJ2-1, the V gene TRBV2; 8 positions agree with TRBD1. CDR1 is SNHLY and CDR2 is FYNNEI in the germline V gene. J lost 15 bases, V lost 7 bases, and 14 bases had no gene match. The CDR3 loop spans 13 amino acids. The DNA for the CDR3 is TGTGCCAGCACCGAGGACAGGGACCGGTTTCTGTTCTTC. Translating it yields CASTEDRDRFLFF.

The CDR3 protein is CASSPRLAGDLVKGNNEQFF. The CDR3, as DNA: TGTGCCAGCAGCCCACGACTAGCGGGAGACTTAGTTAAGGGGAACAATGAGCAGTTCTTC. V and J are TRBV9 and TRBJ2-1; TRBD2 aligns across 12 bases. The ends lost 4 bases at V and 5 bases at J; junction bases unmatched: 19. CDR1 SGDLS and CDR2 YYNGEE come from the germline V gene. This CDR3 is 20 amino acids long.

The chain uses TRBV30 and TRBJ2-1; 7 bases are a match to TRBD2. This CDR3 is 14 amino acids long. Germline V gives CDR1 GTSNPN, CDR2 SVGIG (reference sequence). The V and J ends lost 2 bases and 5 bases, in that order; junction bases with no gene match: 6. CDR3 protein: CAWSFTGGNNEQFF. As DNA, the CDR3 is TGTGCCTGGAGTTTCACGGGAGGAAACAATGAGCAGTTCTTC. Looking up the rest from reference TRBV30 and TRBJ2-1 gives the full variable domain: SQTIHQWPATLVQPVGSPLSLECTVEGTSNPNLYWYRQAAGRGLQLLFYSVGIGQISSEVPQNLSASRPQDRQFILSSKKLLLSDSGFYLCAWSFTGGNNEQFFGPGTRLTVL.